This T cell receptor (beta chain) appears in the sequencing data of a study of blood T cell repertoires in COVID-19. Whole-study context: Acute and convalescent COVID-19 specimens originated in the United States, Italy and Spain. Nucleic acid was either cDNA or gDNA, and it came from T cells, B-cell-depleted T cells, or PBMCs.

Original data processing: Estimation of nucleated cell counts was performed using reference gene primer amplification. Sequenced by immunoSEQ multiplex PCR; TCRdb stores in-frame clones only, minus some. V, J and clone size derive from that table, while D and trimming were established from the DNA sequence. The table includes approximately 350,000 clones, over 70% detected once. Trimming cost V 1 base and J 3 bases, with 6 bases left between them. Germline V gives CDR1 SGHVS, CDR2 FNYEAQ. This CDR3 is 14 amino acids long. The receptor was derived from a man under 40 with active or convalescent COVID-19. The sample taken for sequencing was peripheral blood. The V gene is TRBV7-6, the J gene TRBJ1-4; the D is unclear. CDR3 loop: CASSLGGSNEKLFF. The DNA for the CDR3 is TGTGCCAGCAGCTTAGGAGGATCTAATGAAAAACTGTTTTTT.